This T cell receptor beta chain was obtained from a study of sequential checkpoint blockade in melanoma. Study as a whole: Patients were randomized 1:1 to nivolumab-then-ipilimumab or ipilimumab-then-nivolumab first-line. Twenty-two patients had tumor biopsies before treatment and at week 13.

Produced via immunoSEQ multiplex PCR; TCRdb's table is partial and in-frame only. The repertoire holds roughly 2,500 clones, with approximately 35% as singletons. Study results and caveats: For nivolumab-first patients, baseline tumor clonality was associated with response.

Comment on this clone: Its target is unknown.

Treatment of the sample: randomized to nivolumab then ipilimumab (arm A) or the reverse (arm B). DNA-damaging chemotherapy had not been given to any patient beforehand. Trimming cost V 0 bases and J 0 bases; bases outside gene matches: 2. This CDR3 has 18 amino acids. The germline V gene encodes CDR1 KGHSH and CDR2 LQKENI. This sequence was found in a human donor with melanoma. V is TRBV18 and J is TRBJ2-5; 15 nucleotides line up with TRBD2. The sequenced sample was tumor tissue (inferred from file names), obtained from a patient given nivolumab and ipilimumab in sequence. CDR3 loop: CASSPPGLAGGYQETQYF. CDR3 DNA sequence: TGTGCCAGCTCACCACCGGGACTAGCGGGGGGTTACCAAGAGACCCAGTACTTC.